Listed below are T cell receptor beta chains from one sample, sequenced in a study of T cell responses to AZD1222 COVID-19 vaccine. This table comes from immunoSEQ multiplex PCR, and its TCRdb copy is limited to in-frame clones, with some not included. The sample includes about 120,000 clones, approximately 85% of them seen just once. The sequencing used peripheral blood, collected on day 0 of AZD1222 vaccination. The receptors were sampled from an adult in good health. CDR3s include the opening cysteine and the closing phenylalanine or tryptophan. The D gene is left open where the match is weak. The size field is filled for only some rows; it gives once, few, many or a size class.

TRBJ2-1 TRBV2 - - TGTGCCAGCAGTGTCTTGGGCTTCCAGCAGGGTGAGCAGTTCTTC CASSVLGFQQGEQFF
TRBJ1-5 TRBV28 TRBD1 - TGTGCCAGCAGTTTACACAACAGGGGGCGCGGTTCTCAGCCCCAGCATTTT CASSLHNRGRGSQPQHF
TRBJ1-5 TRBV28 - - TGTGCCAGCAGTTTAAGACAGAGCAATCAGCCCCAGCATTTT CASSLRQSNQPQHF
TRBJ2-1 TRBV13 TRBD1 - TGTGCCAGCAGCTTAGCACAGGGGGGATACAATGAGCAGTTCTTC CASSLAQGGYNEQFF
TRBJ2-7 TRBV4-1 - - TGCGCCAGCAGCCGGGTGGCCTCCTACGAGCAGTACTTC CASSRVASYEQYF
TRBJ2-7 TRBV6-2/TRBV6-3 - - TGTGCCAGCAGTCGCAGGCTAGGATCTAACTACGAGCAGTACTTC CASSRRLGSNYEQYF
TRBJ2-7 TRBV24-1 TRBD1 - TGTGCCACCAGTACATCCGACAGGGGTACGTACGAGCAGTACTTC CATSTSDRGTYEQYF
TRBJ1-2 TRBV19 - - TGTGCCAGTAGTATGGGCAGATATGACTATGGCTACACCTTC CASSMGRYDYGYTF
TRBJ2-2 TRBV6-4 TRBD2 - TGTGCCAGCAGTGAGGGGGGGGAACACATATTGAAGACCGGGGAGCTGTTTTTT CASSEGGEHILKTGELFF
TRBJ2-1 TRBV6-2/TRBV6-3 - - TGTGCCAGCAGTCGATACGATGAGCAGTTCTTC CASSRYDEQFF
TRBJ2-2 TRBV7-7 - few TGTGCCAGCAGCTTAGGAGTGAACACCGGGGAGCTGTTTTTT CASSLGVNTGELFF
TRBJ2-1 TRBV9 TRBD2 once TGTGCCAGCAGCGAAAATCCGGGACTAGGGGGCAATGAGCAGTTCTTC CASSENPGLGGNEQFF
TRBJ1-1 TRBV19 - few TGTGCCAGTAGTATACGGGGGGCTAACACTGAAGCTTTCTTT CASSIRGANTEAFF
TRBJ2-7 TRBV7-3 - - TGTGCCAGCAGCACGGGGTCGGGAGAGAGAGAGCAGTACTTC CASSTGSGEREQYF
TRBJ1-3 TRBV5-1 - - TGCGCCAGCAGCCCCGGACAGTCTGGAAACACCATATATTTT CASSPGQSGNTIYF
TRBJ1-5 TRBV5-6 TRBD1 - TGTGCCAGCAGCGGAGCCGGACAGGGGAATCAGCCCCAGCATTTT CASSGAGQGNQPQHF
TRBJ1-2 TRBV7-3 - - TGTGCCAGCAGCTTCTCCCCTAACTATGGCTACACCTTC CASSFSPNYGYTF
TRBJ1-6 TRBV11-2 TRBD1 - TGTGCCAGCAGGGGACCCATGACAGGGTCCTATAATTCACCCCTCCACTTT CASRGPMTGSYNSPLHF
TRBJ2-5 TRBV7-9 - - TGTGCCAGCAGCTCAGACGATCCGGAGACCCAGTACTTC CASSSDDPETQYF
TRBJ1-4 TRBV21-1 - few TGTGCCAGCCAGGACAGGGTTGCTACTAATGAAAAACTGTTTTTT CASQDRVATNEKLFF
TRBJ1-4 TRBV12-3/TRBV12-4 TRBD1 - TGTGCCAGCAGTTTAGGAGGGGGCGAAAAACTGTTTTTT CASSLGGGEKLFF
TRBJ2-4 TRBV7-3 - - TGTGCCAGCAGCCCAGGACTAGAGGGGGACATTCAGTACTTC CASSPGLEGDIQYF
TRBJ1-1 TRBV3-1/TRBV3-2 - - TGTGCCAGCAAGACACTTCAGGGCGGCGCTGAAGCTTTCTTT CASKTLQGGAEAFF
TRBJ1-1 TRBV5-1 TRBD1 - TGCGCCAGCAGCCGCAGCGGACAGGGTCAGAACACTGAAGCTTTCTTT CASSRSGQGQNTEAFF
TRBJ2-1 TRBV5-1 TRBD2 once TGCGCCAGCAGCGCCTCCGGGACTAGCGGGTCTAATGAGCAGTTCTTC CASSASGTSGSNEQFF
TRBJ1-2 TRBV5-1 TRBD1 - TGCGCCAGCAGCTTGGCGACAGGGGAAGGCTACACCTTC CASSLATGEGYTF
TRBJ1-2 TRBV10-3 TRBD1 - TGTGCCATCAGTATTGAACGCAGGGGGCCGGGGTATGGCTACACCTTC CAISIERRGPGYGYTF
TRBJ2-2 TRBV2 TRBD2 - TGTGCCAGTTCGCGACTAGCCCTTCCCGGGGAGCTGTTTTTT CASSRLALPGELFF
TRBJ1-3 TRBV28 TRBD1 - TGTGCCAGCAGTTTGCCGACAGGGGGGACGGGAAACACCATATATTTT CASSLPTGGTGNTIYF
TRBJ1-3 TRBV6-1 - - TGTGCCAGCAGCGAACACCCGACAACCTCTGGAAACACCATATATTTT CASSEHPTTSGNTIYF
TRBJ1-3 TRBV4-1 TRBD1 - TGCGCCAGCAGCCAAGGTCTACAGGGGGCGCGGGGAAACACCATATATTTT CASSQGLQGARGNTIYF
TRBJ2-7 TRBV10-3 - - TGTGTCATCACGGGGAGGGGGTCAACAAACTCCTACGAGCAGTACTTC CVITGRGSTNSYEQYF
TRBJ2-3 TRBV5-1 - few TGCGCCAGCAGCTTGGTGTTCAGACCGAGCACAGATACGCAGTATTTT CASSLVFRPSTDTQYF
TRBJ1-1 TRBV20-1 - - TGCAGTGCTAGAGATGACACTGAAGCTTTCTTT CSARDDTEAFF
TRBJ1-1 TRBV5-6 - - TGTGCCAGCAGCTTGGGACGGGGACAGAACACTGAAGCTTTCTTT CASSLGRGQNTEAFF
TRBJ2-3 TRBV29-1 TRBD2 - TGCAGCGTTGCTAGCGGGGGGGTAGATACGCAGTATTTT CSVASGGVDTQYF
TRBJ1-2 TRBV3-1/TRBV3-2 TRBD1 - TGTGCCAGCAGCCGGACAGGGCCTGGGCTAGGCTACACCTTC CASSRTGPGLGYTF
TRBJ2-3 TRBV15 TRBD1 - TGTGCCACCAGCAGGAGGACAGGGGGATATATAGATACGCAGTATTTT CATSRRTGGYIDTQYF
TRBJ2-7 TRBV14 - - TGTGCCAGCAGCCTAAGCCCTACCTTCTACGAGCAGTACTTC CASSLSPTFYEQYF
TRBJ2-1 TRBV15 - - TGTGCCACCAGCAGATCGGGACGGTGGCAGGAAGGTGAGCAGTTCTTC CATSRSGRWQEGEQFF
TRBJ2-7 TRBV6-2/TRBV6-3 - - TGTGCCAGCAGTTATTTCCGGGGGCAGTACTTC CASSYFRGQYF
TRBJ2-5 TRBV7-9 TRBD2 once TGTGCCAGCAGAGGGACTAGTGGAGAGACCCAGTACTTC CASRGTSGETQYF
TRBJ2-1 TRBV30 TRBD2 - TGTGCCTGGAAAGTGACCGGGAGGGGGTACAATGAGCAGTTCTTC CAWKVTGRGYNEQFF
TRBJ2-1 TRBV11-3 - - TGTGCCAGCATTGCGACAGGCGGGCATGAGCAGTTCTTC CASIATGGHEQFF
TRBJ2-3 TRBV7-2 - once TGTGCCAGCAGCTCTAAGGGCAACGCGCAGTATTTT CASSSKGNAQYF
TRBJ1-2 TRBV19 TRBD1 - TGTGCCTCAAGAACGGGACAGGATTATGGCTACACCTTC CASRTGQDYGYTF
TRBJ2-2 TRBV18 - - TGTGCCAGCTCACAGGGCGCCGGGGAGCTGTTTTTT CASSQGAGELFF
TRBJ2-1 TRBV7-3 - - TGTGCCAGCAGCTTAACGCGGGACGCCCTCAATGAGCAGTTCTTC CASSLTRDALNEQFF
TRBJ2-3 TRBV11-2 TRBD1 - TGTGCCAGCAGCGCCCCAGGACAGGGGGGCTCAGATACGCAGTATTTT CASSAPGQGGSDTQYF
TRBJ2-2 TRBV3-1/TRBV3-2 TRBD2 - TGTGCCAGCAGCAAGCGCGGGAGAGCGAACACCGGGGAGCTGTTTTTT CASSKRGRANTGELFF
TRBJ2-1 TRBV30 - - TGTGCCTGGAGTGTACCTGGGACGACCTACAATGAGCAGTTCTTC CAWSVPGTTYNEQFF
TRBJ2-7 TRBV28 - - TGTGCCAGCAGTTTAACTACCGGCAGGGGGGCCGAGCAGTACTTC CASSLTTGRGAEQYF
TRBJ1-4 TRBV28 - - TGTGCCAGCAATCCTGGGGGCCGAGAAAAACTGTTTTTT CASNPGGREKLFF
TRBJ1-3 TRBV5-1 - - TGCGCCAGCAGTCAGACAGTTTCCTACTCTGGAAACACCATATATTTT CASSQTVSYSGNTIYF
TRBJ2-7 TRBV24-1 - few TGTGCCACCAGTGATTTGGCCGAGCAGTACTTC CATSDLAEQYF
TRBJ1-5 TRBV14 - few TGTGCCACCTCCATGGGGGAGAATCAGCCCCAGCATTTT CATSMGENQPQHF
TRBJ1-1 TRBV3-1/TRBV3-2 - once TGTGCCAGCAGCCAAGTTGGGCAGCTAGAAGCTTTCTTT CASSQVGQLEAFF